This T cell receptor (beta chain) was captured in a study of T-cell reconstitution after alpha-beta-depleted transplantation in children. Study results and caveats: Certain patients had high TCRbeta diversity at day 60, and it came from recipient T cells and thymic progenitors that survived. T-cell numbers and diversity one year post-transplant derived largely from freshly generated T cells.

The CDR3 has 17 amino acids. Germline assignment: CDR1 SGHAT and CDR2 FQNNGV. Between the trimmed V and J ends, which lost 0 bases and 3 bases, there was a span of 16 bases. On this clonotype itself: Its target is not known.

For TCRbeta, the library was prepared with unique molecular identifiers. In TCRdb, the PCR reads were re-called with MiXCR into one record per CDR3 protein. The sample lists 300,000 to 400,000 distinct CDR3 sequences; roughly 17% were seen once. The chain joins TRBV11-2 to TRBJ2-3; D may match TRBD1 or TRBD2 (5 bases each). This TCR was recovered from a male patient under 10 years old who had a stem cell transplant for acute lymphoblastic leukemia, so the T cells may come from the graft donor. This material consisted of PBMCs, mostly from graft donor cells, taken 360 days after TCRalphabeta/CD19-depleted stem cell transplant. The CDR3 DNA follows: TGTGCCAGCAGCTTAGACACCACCTGGGACGGAACAGATACGCAGTATTTT. It yields the protein CASSLDTTWDGTDTQYF.